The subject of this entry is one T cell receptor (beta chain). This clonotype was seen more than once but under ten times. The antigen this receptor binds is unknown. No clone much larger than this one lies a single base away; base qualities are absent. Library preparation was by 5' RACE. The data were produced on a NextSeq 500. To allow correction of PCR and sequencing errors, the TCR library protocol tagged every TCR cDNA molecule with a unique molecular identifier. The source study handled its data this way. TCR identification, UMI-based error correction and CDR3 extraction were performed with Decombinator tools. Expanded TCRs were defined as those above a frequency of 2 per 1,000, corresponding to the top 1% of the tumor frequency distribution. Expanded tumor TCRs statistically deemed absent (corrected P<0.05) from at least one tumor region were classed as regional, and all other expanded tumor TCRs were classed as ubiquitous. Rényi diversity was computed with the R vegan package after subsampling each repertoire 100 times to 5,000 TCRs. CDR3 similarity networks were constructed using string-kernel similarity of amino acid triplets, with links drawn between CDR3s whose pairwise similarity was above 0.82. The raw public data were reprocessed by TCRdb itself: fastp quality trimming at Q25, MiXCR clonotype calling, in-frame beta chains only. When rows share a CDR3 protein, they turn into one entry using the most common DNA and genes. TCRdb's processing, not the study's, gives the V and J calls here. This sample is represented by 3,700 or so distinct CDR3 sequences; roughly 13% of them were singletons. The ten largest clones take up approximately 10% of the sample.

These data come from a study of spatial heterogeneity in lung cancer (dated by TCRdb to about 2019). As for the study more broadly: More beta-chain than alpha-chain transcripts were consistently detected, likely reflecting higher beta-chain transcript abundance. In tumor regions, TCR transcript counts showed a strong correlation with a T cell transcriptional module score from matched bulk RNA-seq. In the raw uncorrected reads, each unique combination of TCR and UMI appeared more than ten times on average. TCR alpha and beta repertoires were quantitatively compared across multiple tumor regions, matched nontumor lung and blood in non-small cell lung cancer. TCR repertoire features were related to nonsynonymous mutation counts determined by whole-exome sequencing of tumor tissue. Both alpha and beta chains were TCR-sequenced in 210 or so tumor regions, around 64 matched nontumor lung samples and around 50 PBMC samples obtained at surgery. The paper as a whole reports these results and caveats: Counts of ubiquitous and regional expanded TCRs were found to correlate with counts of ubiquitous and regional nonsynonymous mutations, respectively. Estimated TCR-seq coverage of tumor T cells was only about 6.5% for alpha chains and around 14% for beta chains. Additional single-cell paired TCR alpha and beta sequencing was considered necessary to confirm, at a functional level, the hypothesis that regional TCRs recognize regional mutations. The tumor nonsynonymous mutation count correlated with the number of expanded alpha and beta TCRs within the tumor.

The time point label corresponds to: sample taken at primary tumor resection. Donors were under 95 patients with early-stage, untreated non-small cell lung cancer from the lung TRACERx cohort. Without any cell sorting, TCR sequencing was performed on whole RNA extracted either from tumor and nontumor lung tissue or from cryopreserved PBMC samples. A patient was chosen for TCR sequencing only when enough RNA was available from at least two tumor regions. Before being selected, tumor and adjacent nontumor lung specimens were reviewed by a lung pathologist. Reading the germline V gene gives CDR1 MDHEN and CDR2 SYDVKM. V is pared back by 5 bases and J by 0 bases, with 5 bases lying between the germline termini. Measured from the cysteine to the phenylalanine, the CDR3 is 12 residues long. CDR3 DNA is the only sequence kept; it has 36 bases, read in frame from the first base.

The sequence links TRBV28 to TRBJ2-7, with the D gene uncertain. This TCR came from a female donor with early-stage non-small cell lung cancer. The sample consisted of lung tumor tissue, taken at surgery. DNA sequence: TGTGCCAGCAGTGCAGACTCCTACGAGCAGTACTTC. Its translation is CASSADSYEQYF.